This T cell receptor (beta chain) stems from a study of cytomegalovirus exposure and HLA in healthy donors. This clone was detected a few times. Its target is not known. Whole-study findings and limits: Cytomegalovirus status was reportedly diagnosed by the classifier with high sensitivity and specificity.

Germline V gene sequence: CDR1 SNHLY, CDR2 FYNNEI. CDR3 length: 14 residues. Unmatched junction bases numbered 2, after V lost 6 bases and J lost 9 bases. Primers: 60 Vbeta forward and 13 Jbeta reverse. Sequencing was performed with immunoSEQ multiplex PCR; in TCRdb, only in-frame clones are kept and a portion is missing. The sample has 220,000 or so clones; 65% to 75% are singletons. This receptor was taken from a woman aged 30 to 39 in good health and CMV-seronegative. The chain is built from TRBV2 and TRBJ2-1; TRBD2 aligns across 16 bases. Source material: PBMCs. The CDR3 bases are TGTGCCAGCAGGGGACTAGCGGGGGGGCTTGAGCAGTTCTTC. It is translated as CASRGLAGGLEQFF.